This T cell receptor beta chain originates from a study of blood T cell repertoires in COVID-19. The wider study: PBMCs, B-cell-depleted T cells, or T cells were the source of the cDNA or gDNA that made up the material.

V shed 7 bases and J 7 bases; nucleotides not matched to a gene: 11. The CDR3 is made up of 15 amino acids. Germline-derived CDR1 and CDR2 are LNHDA and SQIVND (reference sequence). The method was immunoSEQ multiplex PCR; TCRdb's version includes in-frame clones alone and lacks a portion of them. The sample yields about 320,000 clones, 80% to 90% seen once. Residents of 24 US areas, aged roughly 18 to 95 years, made up the participants. This sequence originates from a man aged 30-40 years who had recovered from COVID-19. The V call is TRBV19, the J call TRBJ2-1, with TRBD1 matching over 9 bases. Sequencing was done on a sample of PBMCs or T cells enriched from blood (not recorded which). In DNA form, the CDR3 reads TGTGCCAGTACCGGACAGGGGAGGGGGTATAATGAGCAGTTCTTC. Its protein is CASTGQGRGYNEQFF.